This T cell receptor beta chain was recorded in a study of blood T cell repertoires in COVID-19. As for the study in general: COVID-19 samples, acute and convalescent, were from the United States, Italy and Spain.

The V end lost 6 bases, the J end lost 5 bases, and 16 bases lay between the germline ends. Germline values: CDR1 DFQATT, CDR2 SNEGSKA (reference sequence). The CDR3 length is 13 residues. In the original processing: Scientists estimated how many nucleated cells there were by amplifying reference gene primers. The data were produced by immunoSEQ multiplex PCR, yet TCRdb's version contains in-frame clones alone and is incomplete. The V and J calls and clone size were taken over from that table, and D and trimming were inferred from the DNA. The sample records 100,000 to 150,000 clones, roughly 90% being singletons. This clone was seen a single time.

V usage is TRBV20-1 and J usage is TRBJ1-1; D perhaps matches TRBD1 (5 bases). The clonotype comes from a man aged 55 to 70 with COVID-19, enrolled during active disease. Sequences were obtained from peripheral blood. CDR3 protein: CSASFPGFTEAFF. CDR3 DNA sequence: TGCAGTGCCAGTTTCCCAGGGTTTACTGAAGCTTTCTTT.